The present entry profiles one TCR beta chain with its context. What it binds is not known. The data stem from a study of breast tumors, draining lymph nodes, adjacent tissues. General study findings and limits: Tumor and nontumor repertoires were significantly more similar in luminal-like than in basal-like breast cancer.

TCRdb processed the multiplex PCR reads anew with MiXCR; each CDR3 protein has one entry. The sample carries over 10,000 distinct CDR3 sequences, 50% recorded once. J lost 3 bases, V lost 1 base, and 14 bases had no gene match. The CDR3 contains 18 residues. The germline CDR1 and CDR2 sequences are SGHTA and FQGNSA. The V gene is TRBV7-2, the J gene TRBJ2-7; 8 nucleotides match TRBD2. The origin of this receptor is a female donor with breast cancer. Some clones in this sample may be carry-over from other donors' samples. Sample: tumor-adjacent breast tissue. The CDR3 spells CASSLVISGIGFSYEQYF. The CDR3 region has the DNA TGTGCCAGCAGCTTAGTAATTAGCGGGATTGGTTTTAGCTACGAGCAGTACTTC.